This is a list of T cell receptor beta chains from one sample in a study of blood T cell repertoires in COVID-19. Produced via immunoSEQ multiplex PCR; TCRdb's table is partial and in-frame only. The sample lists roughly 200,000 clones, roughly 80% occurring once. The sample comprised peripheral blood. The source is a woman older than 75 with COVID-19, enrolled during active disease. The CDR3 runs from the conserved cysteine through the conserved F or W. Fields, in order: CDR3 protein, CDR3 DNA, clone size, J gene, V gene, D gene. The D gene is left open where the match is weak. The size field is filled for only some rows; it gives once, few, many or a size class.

CDR3: CATSRGPRWEETQYF
DNA: TGTGCCACCAGCAGAGGGCCGCGGTGGGAAGAGACCCAGTACTTC
size: .
J: TRBJ2-5
V: TRBV15
D: .

CDR3: CASQQGRDEKLFF
DNA: TGTGCCAGCCAGCAGGGGAGGGATGAAAAACTGTTTTTT
size: .
J: TRBJ1-4
V: TRBV7-9
D: .

CDR3: CASSRGQGTDTQYF
DNA: TGTGCCAGCAGCCGGGGACAGGGCACAGATACGCAGTATTTT
size: .
J: TRBJ2-3
V: TRBV3-1/TRBV3-2
D: TRBD1

CDR3: CARSGTSGGATGELFF
DNA: TGCGCCCGCAGCGGGACTAGCGGGGGGGCTACCGGGGAGCTGTTTTTT
size: .
J: TRBJ2-2
V: TRBV5-1
D: TRBD2

CDR3: CASSPGRTGELFF
DNA: TGTGCCAGCAGCCCGGGGAGGACCGGGGAGCTGTTTTTT
size: few
J: TRBJ2-2
V: TRBV11-3
D: .

CDR3: CASSPGARGGYTF
DNA: TGTGCCAGCAGTCCGGGCGCCCGGGGGGGCTACACCTTC
size: once
J: TRBJ1-2
V: TRBV12-3/TRBV12-4
D: .

CDR3: CASSPGAAQETQYF
DNA: TGTGCCAGCTCCCCAGGGGCGGCCCAAGAGACCCAGTACTTC
size: .
J: TRBJ2-5
V: TRBV18
D: .

CDR3: CASSAMMSSTYGYTF
DNA: TGTGCCAGTAGTGCAATGATGTCGAGCACCTATGGCTACACCTTC
size: once
J: TRBJ1-2
V: TRBV19
D: .

CDR3: CASSLVGEGLETQYF
DNA: TGTGCCAGCAGCTTAGTGGGCGAGGGCCTGGAGACCCAGTACTTC
size: .
J: TRBJ2-5
V: TRBV7-6
D: .

CDR3: CASSQVRGLAGVKNEQFF
DNA: TGCGCCAGCAGCCAAGTGCGAGGACTAGCGGGGGTAAAAAATGAGCAGTTCTTC
size: .
J: TRBJ2-1
V: TRBV4-1
D: TRBD2

CDR3: CASSQAWGQGDPDTQYF
DNA: TGTGCCAGCAGCCAAGCGTGGGGACAGGGGGACCCAGATACGCAGTATTTT
size: .
J: TRBJ2-3
V: TRBV3-1/TRBV3-2
D: TRBD1

CDR3: CASSGGRETFF
DNA: TGTGCCAGCAGTGGAGGGCGGGAGACGTTCTTC
size: .
J: TRBJ2-1
V: TRBV3-1/TRBV3-2
D: TRBD2

CDR3: CASRTGQAGYEQYF
DNA: TGCGCCAGCAGGACGGGACAAGCGGGATACGAGCAGTACTTC
size: .
J: TRBJ2-7
V: TRBV10-2
D: .

CDR3: CASSLVGQGLSVGNTIYF
DNA: TGTGCCAGCAGCTTAGTGGGACAGGGGCTCTCTGTGGGAAACACCATATATTTT
size: few
J: TRBJ1-3
V: TRBV5-5
D: TRBD1

CDR3: CASSLVAGEEWEQYF
DNA: TGTGCCAGCAGCTTAGTAGCGGGAGAGGAATGGGAGCAGTACTTC
size: .
J: TRBJ2-7
V: TRBV7-2
D: TRBD2

CDR3: CASSNQGSREQYF
DNA: TGCGCCAGCAGCAATCAGGGCTCGAGGGAGCAGTACTTC
size: .
J: TRBJ2-7
V: TRBV5-1
D: .

CDR3: CASSTTSGGPYEQYF
DNA: TGTGCCAGCAGCACCACTAGCGGGGGCCCCTACGAGCAGTACTTC
size: .
J: TRBJ2-7
V: TRBV6-2/TRBV6-3
D: TRBD2

CDR3: CASSLTRGRKRTGELFF
DNA: TGTGCCAGCAGCTTGACAAGGGGGCGCAAACGCACCGGGGAGCTGTTTTTT
size: .
J: TRBJ2-2
V: TRBV11-3
D: TRBD1

CDR3: CASSSQGAGSSPLHF
DNA: TGTGCCAGCAGTTCCCAGGGGGCAGGTAGTTCACCCCTCCACTTT
size: .
J: TRBJ1-6
V: TRBV11-2
D: TRBD1

CDR3: CASSLSQAVGYGYTF
DNA: TGTGCCAGCAGCTTATCACAGGCCGTGGGGTATGGCTACACCTTC
size: .
J: TRBJ1-2
V: TRBV7-9
D: .

CDR3: CASSQGGRSYEQYF
DNA: TGTGCCAGCAGCCAGGGGGGTAGATCCTACGAGCAGTACTTC
size: .
J: TRBJ2-7
V: TRBV5-8
D: .

CDR3: CASRTSSGAHRPQHF
DNA: TGTGCCAGTCGCACCTCATCAGGGGCCCATCGGCCCCAGCATTTT
size: .
J: TRBJ1-5
V: TRBV19
D: .